This T cell receptor beta chain was documented in a study of blood T cell repertoires in COVID-19. The sample holds a few counts of this clone. Here immunoSEQ multiplex PCR was the method, and the copy in TCRdb shows in-frame clones only, minus some. The table lists approximately 140,000 clones, around 89% of them singletons, with 18% in the top ten. The CDR3 is 15 residues long. J lost 3 bases, V lost 3 bases, and 5 bases had no gene match. Germline CDR1 SGHNT, CDR2 YYREEE (reference sequence). The sample comprised peripheral blood. The chain recombines TRBV5-4 with TRBJ1-4; 7 nucleotides match TRBD1. The receptor was isolated from a man aged 45-65 years with active or convalescent COVID-19. The CDR3: CASSSRQGPNEKLFF. In DNA form, the CDR3 reads TGTGCCAGCAGCTCGAGACAGGGCCCTAATGAAAAACTGTTTTTT.